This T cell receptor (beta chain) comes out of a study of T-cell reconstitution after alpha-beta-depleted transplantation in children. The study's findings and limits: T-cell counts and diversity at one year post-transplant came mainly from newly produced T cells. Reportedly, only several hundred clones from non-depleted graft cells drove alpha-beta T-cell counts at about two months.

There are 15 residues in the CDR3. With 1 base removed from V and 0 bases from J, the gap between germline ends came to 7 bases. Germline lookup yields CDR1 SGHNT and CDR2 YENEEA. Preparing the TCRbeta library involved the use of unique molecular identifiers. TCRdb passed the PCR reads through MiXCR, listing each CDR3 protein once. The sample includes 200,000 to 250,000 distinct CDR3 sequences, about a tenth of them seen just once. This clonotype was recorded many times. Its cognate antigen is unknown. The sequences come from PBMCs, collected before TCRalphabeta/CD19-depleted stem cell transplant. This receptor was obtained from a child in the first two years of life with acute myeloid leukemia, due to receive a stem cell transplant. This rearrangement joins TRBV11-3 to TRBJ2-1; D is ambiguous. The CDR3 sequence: CASSLADSSYNEQFF. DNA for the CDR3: TGTGCCAGCAGCTTAGCGGATAGCTCCTACAATGAGCAGTTCTTC.